What follows is one TCR beta chain and its context. Its antigen is as yet unknown. For the second PCR, which ran for roughly 6 to 11 cycles, a sample-barcoded 5' primer and a J-beta primer mix were used. Unique molecular identifiers of 12 random nucleotides labeled each cDNA. TCRdb recomputed calls from the 5' RACE reads with MiXCR, one row per CDR3 protein. The sample carries about a million distinct CDR3 sequences, around 54% recorded once. This record comes from a study of blood T cells in healthy people across ages. Total RNA extraction produced at least 5.5 micrograms (per sample) for the study. General observations from the study: Long-lived and aged donors differed, with more naive CD4+ cells and higher diversity in the long-lived.

The V gene's germline CDR1 is LNHNV and CDR2 YYDKDF (reference sequence). This CDR3 contains 16 residues. The trim removed 2 bases at V and 2 bases at J, leaving 5 bases unmatched. The origin of this receptor is a woman aged 60-75 years in good health. The rearrangement links TRBV15 to TRBJ2-7, with TRBD2 matching 11 bases. Sequencing used blood. The CDR3 DNA follows: TGTGCCACCAGCAGACTACTAGCGGGAGACGCCTACGAGCAGTACTTC. It codes for CATSRLLAGDAYEQYF.